This TCR beta chain was captured in a study of blood T cell repertoires in COVID-19 (dated by TCRdb to the early 2020s). Notes on the research overall: Samples from collaborators originated in the United States, Italy and Spain and spanned both the acute and convalescent phases of COVID-19. Subjects who had been exposed to COVID-19, were actively infected with it, or had recovered from it provided the deeply sampled blood TCRbeta repertoires that made up the dataset. Where available, HLA class I and class II types were obtained from metadata supplied by the sample provider rather than from assay-based typing. Sample metadata almost always included a de-identified subject ID, COVID-19 status, age in years and sex. The repertoires were released in a freely available public database intended as a resource for research on the immune response to SARS-CoV-2. The material from the prospective study consisted of cDNA or gDNA derived from T cells, B-cell-depleted T cells, or PBMCs. The samples were drawn from two sources: the first 160 participants of the ongoing ImmuneRACE study, and some 1,300 subjects contributed by 6 global collaborators.

As regards this clone: Its antigen specificity is not known. No qualities accompany the bases; no much larger clone lies one base away.

TCRbeta CDR3 regions were amplified from genomic DNA by means of the immunoSEQ Assay, a bias-controlled multiplex PCR. The original methods were these. Within the assay, amplification of reference gene primers was used to estimate how many nucleated cells each sample contained. To quantify the absolute abundance of each unique TCRbeta CDR3 rearrangement, sequence reads were collapsed and filtered. Productive Simpson clonality was computed per sample as the square root of Simpson's diversity index over productive rearrangements. Imported from immuneACCESS, the table was reduced by TCRdb to in-frame sequences with V and J called. These copies leave out some clones; in studies compared against another copy, an unresolved V gene accounts for under half, and the cause of the remainder is not known. That table is the source of V, J and clone size, and D and trimming were worked out from the DNA. Across this sample there are roughly 250,000 clones, with about 86% seen only once. Of the sample, 4.4% falls within the top ten clones.

Collaborating institutions collected whole blood in K2EDTA tubes following their own protocols. For TCRbeta analysis, collaborators shipped samples in one of three forms: frozen whole blood, isolated PBMCs, or DNA extracted from either of those sample types. Broader findings and caveats from the paper: The quantity of clinical and demographic metadata differed by source and by participant and was supplied without curation.

V drops 5 bases and J drops 2 bases, leaving 15 bases in between. From the germline V gene, CDR1 is SGHRS and CDR2 is YFSETQ. There are 15 amino acids in the CDR3, from cysteine to phenylalanine inclusive. Only CDR3 DNA remains: 45 bases, in frame from the first base. The sequence links TRBV5-1 to TRBJ2-3; TRBD2 is a weak D gene call, 6 bases matching. The sample was peripheral blood. The receptor's source is a man aged 45-65 years with active or convalescent COVID-19. The bases are TGCGCCAGCAGGTCAGCGGGCACAATCACAGATACGCAGTATTTT. Its translation is CASRSAGTITDTQYF.